This T cell receptor beta chain was profiled in a study of CD8+CD57+ T cells in acquired aplastic anemia. This clonotype was detected ten times or more. The CDR3 runs 13 residues. Germline CDR1 SGHTA, CDR2 FQGTGA. V lost 5 bases and J 3 bases, leaving 10 bases between the germline ends. Profiling of TCR beta VDJ combinations and CDR3 sequences used genomic DNA as template. TCRdb re-analysed the reads in MiXCR, keeping a single row per CDR3 protein. The sample shows a few hundred thousand distinct CDR3 sequences, about 70% of them seen only once. The chain has TRBV7-3 and TRBJ1-1, with D uncertain. The sample comprised sorted CD4+, CD8+, or CD8+CD57+ T cells (not recorded which) from PBMCs. The receptor was derived from a human donor in good health, serving as a control. The CDR3 nucleotides read TGTGCCAGCAGCAGGACCCCTGACACTGAAGCTTTCTTT. It specifies CASSRTPDTEAFF.